Sequencing of this T cell receptor beta chain was carried out in a study of spatial heterogeneity in lung cancer (dated by TCRdb to about 2019). For the wider study: More beta-chain than alpha-chain transcripts were consistently detected, likely reflecting higher beta-chain transcript abundance. In the raw uncorrected reads, each unique combination of TCR and UMI appeared more than ten times on average. In non-small cell lung cancer, the study made a quantitative comparison of TCR alpha and beta repertoires among multiple tumor regions, matched nontumor lung and blood. The study linked features of the TCR repertoire to counts of nonsynonymous mutations, which were determined by whole-exome sequencing of tumor tissue. Both alpha and beta chains were TCR-sequenced in samples taken at surgery, namely 220 tumor regions, 61 to 65 matched nontumor lung samples and 55 to 60 PBMC samples.

The time point label, as the study defines it: sample taken at primary tumor resection. Without any cell sorting, TCR sequencing was performed on whole RNA extracted either from tumor and nontumor lung tissue or from cryopreserved PBMC samples. Samples were obtained from approximately 70 patients with early-stage, untreated non-small cell lung cancer from the lung TRACERx cohort. Only patients for whom sufficient RNA was available from at least two tumor regions were selected for TCR sequencing. The CDR3 runs 15 residues from the cysteine to the phenylalanine. The entry retains the CDR3 DNA only, 45 bases that are in frame from base 1. Per the germline V gene, SGDLS is the CDR1 and YYNGEE is the CDR2. Trimming leaves V shorter by 6 bases and J shorter by 3 bases, with the junction holding 10 bases beyond the gene matches. At least ten counts were recorded for this clonotype. The antigen this receptor binds is unknown. Base quality data are lacking; no much larger clone is found one base away.

The library was obtained by 5' RACE. The run used a NextSeq 500. To allow correction of PCR and sequencing errors, the TCR library protocol tagged every TCR cDNA molecule with a unique molecular identifier. The study's processing was this. Decombinator tools were used for TCR identification, UMI-based error correction and CDR3 extraction. TCRs above a frequency of 2 per 1,000, corresponding to the top 1% of the tumor frequency distribution, were defined as expanded. Each repertoire was subsampled 100 times to 5,000 TCRs, after which Renyi diversity was computed with the R vegan package. To build CDR3 similarity networks, amino acid triplet string-kernel similarity was used, and CDR3s were connected when their pairwise similarity was above 0.82. The public reads were quality trimmed at Q25 with fastp and then assembled into clones with MiXCR by TCRdb, keeping productive beta chains. For every CDR3 protein sequence, its rows merge into one entry that carries the most common genes and DNA. TCRdb assigned the V and J calls; the authors' analysis was not used. This sample gives about 15,000 distinct CDR3 sequences in total; approximately 8% of them show up just once. Of the sample, 33% is held by the ten largest clones.

Study-wide findings and limitations: Ubiquitous expanded tumor TCRs were found in blood more often at tumor resection than at routine follow-up. Confirming at a functional level the hypothesis that regional TCRs recognize regional mutations was considered to require additional single-cell paired TCR alpha and beta sequencing.

This receptor was taken from a female donor with early-stage non-small cell lung cancer. Sequences were derived from PBMCs, sampled at surgery. The chain is encoded by TRBV9 joined to TRBJ1-2, and 8 junction bases match TRBD1. The bases read TGTGCCAGCAACATTGCCCCGACAGGGGACTATGGCTACACCTTC. Its protein product is CASNIAPTGDYGYTF.